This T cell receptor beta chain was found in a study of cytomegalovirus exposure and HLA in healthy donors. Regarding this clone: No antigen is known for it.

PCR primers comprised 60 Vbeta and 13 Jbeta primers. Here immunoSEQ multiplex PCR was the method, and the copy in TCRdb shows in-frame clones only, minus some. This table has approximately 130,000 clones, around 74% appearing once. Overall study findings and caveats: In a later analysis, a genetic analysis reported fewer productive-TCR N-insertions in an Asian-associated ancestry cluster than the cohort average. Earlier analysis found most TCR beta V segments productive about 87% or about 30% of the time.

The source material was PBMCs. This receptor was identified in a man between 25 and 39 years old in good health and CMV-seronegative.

The CDR3: CASSPTGAGGYGYTF. The CDR3 DNA is TGCGCCAGCAGCCCGACAGGCGCCGGGGGGTATGGCTACACCTTC. This sequence joins TRBV5-1 and TRBJ1-2; the D gene is possibly TRBD1 (6 bases). V lost 4 bases to trimming and J lost 5 bases, with 18 bases between them. The CDR3 is 15 amino acids. The germline V gene has CDR1 SGHRS and CDR2 YFSETQ. Combining the CDR3 with reference TRBV5-1 and TRBJ1-2 gives the whole variable domain KAGVTQTPRYLIKTRGQQVTLSCSPISGHRSVSWYQQTPGQGLQFLFEYFSETQRNKGNFPGRFSGRQFSNSRSEMNVSTLELGDSALYLCASSPTGAGGYGYTFGSGTRLTVV.